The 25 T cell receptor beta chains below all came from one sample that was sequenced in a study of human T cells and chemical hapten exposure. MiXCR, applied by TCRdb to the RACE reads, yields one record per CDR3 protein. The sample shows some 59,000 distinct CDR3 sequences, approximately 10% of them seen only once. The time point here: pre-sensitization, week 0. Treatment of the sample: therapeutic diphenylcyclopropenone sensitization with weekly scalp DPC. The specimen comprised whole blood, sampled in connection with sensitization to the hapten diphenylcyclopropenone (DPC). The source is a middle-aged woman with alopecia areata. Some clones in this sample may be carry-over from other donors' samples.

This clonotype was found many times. CDR3 DNA sequence: TGTGCCAGCAGCTCCCCCGTCTGGGACAGGGGGCCGGTCACCGGGGAGCTGTTTTTT. It encodes CASSSPVWDRGPVTGELFF. The chain joins TRBV7-2 to TRBJ2-2, with 12 bases identical to TRBD1. With 4 bases clipped from V and 4 bases from J, the junction kept 13 bases outside the gene matches. The germline gives CDR1 SGHTA, CDR2 FQGNSA. This CDR3 comprises 19 residues. Together with reference TRBV7-2 and TRBJ2-2, the CDR3 gives the full variable domain: GAGVSQSPSNKVTEKGKDVELRCDPISGHTALYWYRQSLGQGLEFLIYFQGNSAPDKSGLPSDRFSAERTGGSVSTLTIQRTQQEDSAVYLCASSSPVWDRGPVTGELFFGEGSRLTVL.

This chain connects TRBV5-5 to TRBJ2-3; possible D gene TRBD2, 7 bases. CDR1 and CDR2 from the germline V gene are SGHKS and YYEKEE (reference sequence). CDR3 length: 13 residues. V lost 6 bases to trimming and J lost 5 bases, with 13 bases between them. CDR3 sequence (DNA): TGTGCCAGCACCCGAAGGGGGGGAGATACGCAGTATTTT. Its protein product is CASTRRGGDTQYF.

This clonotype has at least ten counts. CDR3 residues: CASSVRVGQTGELFF. The CDR3 coding sequence is TGTGCCAGCAGCGTTAGAGTAGGGCAAACCGGGGAGCTGTTTTTT. The chain links TRBV5-5 to TRBJ2-2; D is ambiguous. Germline CDR1 SGHKS, CDR2 YYEKEE (reference sequence). The CDR3 has 15 amino acids. Trimming took 4 bases from V and 5 from J, leaving 15 bases between them.

The CDR3 is CASSQGGRVGTEAFF. In DNA form, the CDR3 reads TGCGCCAGCAGCCAAGGGGGCAGGGTAGGCACTGAAGCTTTCTTT. The rearrangement links TRBV4-3 to TRBJ1-1; weak D call: TRBD1 (5 bases). This CDR3 has 15 amino acids. V lost 1 base and J lost 4, with 13 bases in between. Germline values: CDR1 LGHNA, CDR2 YSLEER.

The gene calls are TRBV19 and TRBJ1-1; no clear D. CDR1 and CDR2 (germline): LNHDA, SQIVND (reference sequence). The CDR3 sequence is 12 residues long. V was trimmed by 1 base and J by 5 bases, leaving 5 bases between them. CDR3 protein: CASSIGRTEAFF. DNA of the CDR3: TGTGCCAGTAGTATAGGGCGAACTGAAGCTTTCTTT.

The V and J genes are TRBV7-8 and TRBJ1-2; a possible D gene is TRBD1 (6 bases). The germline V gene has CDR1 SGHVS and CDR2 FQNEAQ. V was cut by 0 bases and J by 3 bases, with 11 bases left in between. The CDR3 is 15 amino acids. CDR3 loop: CASSLASGADYGYTF. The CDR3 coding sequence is TGTGCCAGCAGCTTAGCGTCGGGGGCTGACTATGGCTACACCTTC.

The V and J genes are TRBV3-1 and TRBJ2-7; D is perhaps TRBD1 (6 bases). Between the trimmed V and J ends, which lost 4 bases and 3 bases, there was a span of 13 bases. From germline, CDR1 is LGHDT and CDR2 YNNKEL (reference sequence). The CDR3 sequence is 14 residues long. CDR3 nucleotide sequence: TGTGCCAGCAGCCCGCCGGGACATAGCTACGAGCAGTACTTC. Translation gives CASSPPGHSYEQYF.

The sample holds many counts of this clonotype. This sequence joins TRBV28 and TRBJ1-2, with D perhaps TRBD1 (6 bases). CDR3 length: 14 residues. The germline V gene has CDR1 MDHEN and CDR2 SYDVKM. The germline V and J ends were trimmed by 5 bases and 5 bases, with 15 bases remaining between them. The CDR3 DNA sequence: TGTGCCAGCAGTCCTATTTCGGACAGATATGGCTACACCTTC. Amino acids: CASSPISDRYGYTF.

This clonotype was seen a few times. Here the CDR3 reads CASSLSRGPYEQYF. For the CDR3, the DNA is TGTGCCAGCAGCTTATCGAGGGGGCCCTACGAGCAGTACTTC. V gene TRBV7-6 combines with J gene TRBJ2-7; 7 bases map to TRBD1. This CDR3 has 14 residues. V shed 2 bases, J shed 2 bases, and the junction held 3 bases outside the gene matches. The V gene's germline CDR1 is SGHVS and CDR2 FNYEAQ.

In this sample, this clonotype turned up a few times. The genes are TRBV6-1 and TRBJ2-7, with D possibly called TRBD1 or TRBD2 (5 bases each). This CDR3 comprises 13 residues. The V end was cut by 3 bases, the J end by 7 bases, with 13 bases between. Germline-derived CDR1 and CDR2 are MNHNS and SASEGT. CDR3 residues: CASSEGVIGEQYF. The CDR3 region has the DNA TGTGCCAGCAGTGAGGGGGTCATCGGGGAGCAGTACTTC.

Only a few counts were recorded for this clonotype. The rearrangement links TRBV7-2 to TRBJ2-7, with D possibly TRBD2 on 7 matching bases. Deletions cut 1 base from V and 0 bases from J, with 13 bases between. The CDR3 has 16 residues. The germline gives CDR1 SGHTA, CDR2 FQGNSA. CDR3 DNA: TGTGCCAGCAGCTTAGTGGGGGGGGCCGGCTCCTACGAGCAGTACTTC. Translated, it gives CASSLVGGAGSYEQYF.

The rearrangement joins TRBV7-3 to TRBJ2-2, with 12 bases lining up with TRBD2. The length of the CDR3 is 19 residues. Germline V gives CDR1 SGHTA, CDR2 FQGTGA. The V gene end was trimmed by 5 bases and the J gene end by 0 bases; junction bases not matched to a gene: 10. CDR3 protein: CASSRFGLAGSPNTGELFF. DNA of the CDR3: TGTGCCAGCAGCCGCTTCGGACTAGCGGGGAGCCCGAACACCGGGGAGCTGTTTTTT.

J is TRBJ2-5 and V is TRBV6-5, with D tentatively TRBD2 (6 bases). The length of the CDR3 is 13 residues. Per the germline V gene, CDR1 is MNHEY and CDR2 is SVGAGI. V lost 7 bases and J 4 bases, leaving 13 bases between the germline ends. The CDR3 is CASTPPAGETQYF. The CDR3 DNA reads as TGTGCCAGCACCCCCCCAGCGGGAGAGACCCAGTACTTC.

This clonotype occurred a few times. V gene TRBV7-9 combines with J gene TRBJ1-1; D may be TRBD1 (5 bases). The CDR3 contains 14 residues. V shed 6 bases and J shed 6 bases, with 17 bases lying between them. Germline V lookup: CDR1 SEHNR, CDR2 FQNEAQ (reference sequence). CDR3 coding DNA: TGTGCCAGCAGTCAGGACACGGGGTTGTCTGAAGCTTTCTTT. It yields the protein CASSQDTGLSEAFF. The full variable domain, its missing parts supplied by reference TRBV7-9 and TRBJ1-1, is DTGVSQNPRHKITKRGQNVTFRCDPISEHNRLYWYRQTLGQGPEFLTYFQNEAQLEKSRLLSDRFSAERPKGSFSTLEIQRTEQGDSAMYLCASSQDTGLSEAFFGQGTRLTVV.

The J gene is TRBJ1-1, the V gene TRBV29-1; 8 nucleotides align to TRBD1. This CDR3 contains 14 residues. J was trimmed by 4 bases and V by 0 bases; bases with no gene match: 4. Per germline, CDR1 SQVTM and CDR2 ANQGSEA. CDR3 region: CSVEEQGVGTEAFF. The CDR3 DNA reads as TGCAGCGTTGAAGAACAGGGGGTAGGCACTGAAGCTTTCTTT.

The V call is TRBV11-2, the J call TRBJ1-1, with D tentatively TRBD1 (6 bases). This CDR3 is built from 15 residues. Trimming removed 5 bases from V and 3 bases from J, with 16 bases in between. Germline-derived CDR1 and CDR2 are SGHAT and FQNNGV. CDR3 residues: CASSVSGGWDTEAFF. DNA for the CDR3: TGTGCCAGCAGCGTCTCCGGGGGCTGGGACACTGAAGCTTTCTTT.

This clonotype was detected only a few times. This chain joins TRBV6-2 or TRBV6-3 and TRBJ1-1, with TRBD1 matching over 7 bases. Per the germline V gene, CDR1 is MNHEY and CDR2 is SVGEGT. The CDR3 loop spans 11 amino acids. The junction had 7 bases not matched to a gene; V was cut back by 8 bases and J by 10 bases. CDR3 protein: CASLQGTGAFF. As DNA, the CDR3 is TGTGCCAGCCTACAGGGGACGGGAGCTTTCTTT.

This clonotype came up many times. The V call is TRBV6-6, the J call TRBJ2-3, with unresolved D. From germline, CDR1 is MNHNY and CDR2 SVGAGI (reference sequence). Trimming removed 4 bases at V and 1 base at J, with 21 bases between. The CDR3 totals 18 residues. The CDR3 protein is CASSSFWLGQARTDTQYF. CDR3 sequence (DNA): TGTGCCAGCAGTTCATTTTGGTTAGGGCAGGCTCGCACAGATACGCAGTATTTT.

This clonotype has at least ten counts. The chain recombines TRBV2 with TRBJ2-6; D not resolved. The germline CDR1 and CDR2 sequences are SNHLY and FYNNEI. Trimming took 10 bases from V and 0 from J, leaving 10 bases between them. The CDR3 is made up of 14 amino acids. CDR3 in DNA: TGTGCCATGGATTCCGGCTCTGGGGCCAACGTCCTGACTTTC. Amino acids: CAMDSGSGANVLTF.

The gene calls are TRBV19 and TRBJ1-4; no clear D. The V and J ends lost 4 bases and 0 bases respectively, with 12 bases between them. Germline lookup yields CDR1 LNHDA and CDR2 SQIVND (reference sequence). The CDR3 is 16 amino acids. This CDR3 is CASSSEINPTNEKLFF. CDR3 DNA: TGTGCCAGTAGTAGCGAGATAAACCCAACTAATGAAAAACTGTTTTTT.

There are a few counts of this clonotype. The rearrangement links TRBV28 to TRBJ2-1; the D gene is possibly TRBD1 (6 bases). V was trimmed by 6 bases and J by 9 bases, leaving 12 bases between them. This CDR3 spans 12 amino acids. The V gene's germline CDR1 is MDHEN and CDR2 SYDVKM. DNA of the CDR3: TGTGCCAGCAGGACAGGTGCGAGTGAGCAGTTCTTC. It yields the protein CASRTGASEQFF.

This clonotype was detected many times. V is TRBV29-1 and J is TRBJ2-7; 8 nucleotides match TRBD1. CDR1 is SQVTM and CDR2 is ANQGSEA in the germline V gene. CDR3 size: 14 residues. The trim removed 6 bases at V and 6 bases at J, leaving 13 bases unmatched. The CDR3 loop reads CSVRQGRFGGEQYF. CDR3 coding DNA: TGCAGCGTACGACAGGGGAGGTTCGGCGGCGAGCAGTACTTC.

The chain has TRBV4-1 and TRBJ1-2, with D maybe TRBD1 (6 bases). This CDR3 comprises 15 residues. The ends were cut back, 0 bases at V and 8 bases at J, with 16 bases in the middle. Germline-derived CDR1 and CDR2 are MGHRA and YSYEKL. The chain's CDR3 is CASSQDPGAHNGYTF. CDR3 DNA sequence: TGCGCCAGCAGCCAAGATCCAGGGGCGCATAACGGCTACACCTTC.

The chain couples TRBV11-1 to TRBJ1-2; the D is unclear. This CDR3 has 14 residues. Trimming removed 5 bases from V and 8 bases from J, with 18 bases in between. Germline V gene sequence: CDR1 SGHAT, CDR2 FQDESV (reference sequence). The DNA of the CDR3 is TGTGCCAGCAGCCGGGGAGAATCGGTTGACGGCTACACCTTC. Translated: CASSRGESVDGYTF.

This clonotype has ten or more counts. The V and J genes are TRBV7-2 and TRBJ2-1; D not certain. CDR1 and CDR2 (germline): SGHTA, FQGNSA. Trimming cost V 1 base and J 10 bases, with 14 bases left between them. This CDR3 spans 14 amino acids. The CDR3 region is CASSLVNTRREQFF. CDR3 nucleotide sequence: TGTGCCAGCAGCTTAGTAAATACCCGCCGGGAGCAGTTCTTC.